The 18 T cell receptor beta chains presented below share a single source sample, sequenced in a study of cytomegalovirus exposure and HLA in healthy donors. PCR involved 60 Vbeta and 13 Jbeta primers. The repertoire was sequenced with immunoSEQ multiplex PCR; TCRdb's copy has only in-frame clones and lacks some. The sample has approximately 190,000 clones; 85% to 90% are singletons. The sequencing input was PBMCs. Receptors were obtained from a man aged 25-45 years in good health and CMV-seronegative.

The chain is built from TRBV10-3 and TRBJ1-1; 9 bases align to TRBD1. V shed 3 bases, J shed 5 bases, and the junction held 7 bases outside the gene matches. Germline CDR1 is ENHRY and CDR2 is SYGVKD. This CDR3 is 15 amino acids long. The DNA of the CDR3 is TGTGCCATCAGTGACCCTGGACAGGGGAGGACTGAAGCTTTCTTT. This codes for CAISDPGQGRTEAFF.

J is TRBJ1-2 and V is TRBV25-1; D gene uncertain. The germline CDR1 and CDR2 sequences are MGHDK and SYGVNS. The CDR3 totals 13 residues. V was pared by 2 bases and J by 4 bases, with 8 bases between. CDR3 sequence reads: CASSEGQLYGYTF. CDR3 coding DNA: TGTGCCAGCAGTGAAGGGCAGCTCTATGGCTACACCTTC.

Turning to this clone: One junction end does not reproduce the germline sequence, and a read error may be involved. V usage is TRBV25-1 and J usage is TRBJ2-6, with D possibly being TRBD1 (5 bases). This CDR3 is 15 amino acids long. CDR1 is MGHDK and CDR2 is SYGVNS in the germline V gene. The CDR3 sequence: CASSDSVSGANGLTF. CDR3 DNA sequence: TGTGCCAGCAGTGATTCCGTCTCTGGGGCCAACGGCCTGACTTTC.

The chain is built from TRBV28 and TRBJ2-2, with TRBD1 as a possible D gene (6 bases). Trimming removed 5 bases at V and 3 bases at J, with 13 bases between. The CDR3 runs to 15 residues. Germline CDR1 reads MDHEN; CDR2 reads SYDVKM. The DNA for the CDR3 is TGTGCCAGCAGTCTGGGAGAGGGGGACACCGGGGAGCTGTTTTTT. Amino acids: CASSLGEGDTGELFF.

As regards this clone: One end of the junction fails to match germline, which may point to a read error. The chain links TRBV19 to TRBJ1-5; 10 bases map to TRBD1. The CDR3 has 13 amino acids. Germline V lookup: CDR1 LNHDA, CDR2 SQIVND (reference sequence). CDR3 region: CASSPGTGVEGCF. The CDR3 DNA reads as TGTGCCAGTAGTCCCGGGACAGGGGTAGAAGGGTGTTTT.

This chain connects TRBV7-6 to TRBJ2-7, with 14 bases that match TRBD2. There are 19 residues in the CDR3. Trimming took 4 bases from V and 7 from J; bases not matched to a gene: 18. Germline CDR1 and CDR2: SGHVS and FNYEAQ. CDR3 in DNA: TGTGCCAGCAGCTCCTCCCCGGGACTAGCGGGGGCGCCTCTTTTGGAGCAGTACTTC. Translating it yields CASSSSPGLAGAPLLEQYF.

The gene calls are TRBV7-9 and TRBJ1-2, with a weak D call TRBD1 (6 bases). The CDR3 has 13 residues. Trimming cost V 3 bases and J 8 bases, with 13 bases left between them. CDR1 SEHNR and CDR2 FQNEAQ come from the germline V gene (reference sequence). The CDR3 sequence: CASSFAGASGYTF. The DNA of the CDR3 is TGTGCCAGCAGCTTCGCAGGGGCCTCGGGCTACACCTTC.

This sequence joins TRBV5-4 and TRBJ2-5; D is possibly TRBD1 (6 bases). CDR1 is SGHNT and CDR2 is YYREEE in the germline V gene (reference sequence). The CDR3 length is 14 residues. Trimming removed 0 bases at V and 5 bases at J, with 11 bases between. The CDR3 DNA follows: TGTGCCAGCAGCTTGGTCCCAGGGGACGAGACCCAGTACTTC. It specifies CASSLVPGDETQYF. Full variable domain (rest looked up from reference TRBV5-4 and TRBJ2-5): ETGVTQSPTHLIKTRGQQVTLRCSSQSGHNTVSWYQQALGQGPQFIFQYYREEENGRGNFPPRFSGLQFPNYSSELNVNALELDDSALYLCASSLVPGDETQYFGPGTRLLVL.

This chain connects TRBV19 to TRBJ1-5, with D maybe TRBD1 (5 bases). This CDR3 spans 16 amino acids. Germline values: CDR1 LNHDA, CDR2 SQIVND (reference sequence). V lost 4 bases, J lost 7 bases, and 20 bases lay in between. The CDR3 bases are TGTGCCAGTAGTAAGGGGTCTCTACCCGGAGGGCAGCCCCAGCATTTT. It yields the protein CASSKGSLPGGQPQHF.

The chain combines TRBV6-1 with TRBJ2-3; no firm D call. This CDR3 has 15 residues. V gave up 3 bases and J gave up 0 bases, with 10 bases separating them. In germline, CDR1 is MNHNS, CDR2 SASEGT. The CDR3 reads CASSDLGRSTDTQYF. CDR3 nucleotides: TGTGCCAGCAGTGACCTAGGAAGAAGCACAGATACGCAGTATTTT.

With respect to this clone: This specimen includes other DNA sequences encoding the same CDR3. The J gene is TRBJ2-5, the V gene TRBV10-3, with D maybe TRBD2 (5 bases). There are 12 residues in the CDR3. V lost 2 bases and J 5 bases, leaving 6 bases between the germline ends. CDR1 is ENHRY, CDR2 SYGVKD, per germline. CDR3 amino acids: CAISEGGETQYF. The CDR3 nucleotides are TGTGCCATCAGTGAGGGCGGGGAGACCCAGTACTTC.

V gene TRBV27 combines with J gene TRBJ1-1; D is perhaps TRBD1 (6 bases). There are 14 residues in the CDR3. Trimming cost V 6 bases and J 3 bases, with 14 bases left between them. The germline V gene has CDR1 MNHEY and CDR2 SMNVEV (reference sequence). Written as DNA, the CDR3 is TGTGCCAGCAGCCAAGGACAGAGTCACACTGAAGCTTTCTTT. Amino acids: CASSQGQSHTEAFF.

The chain carries TRBV28 and TRBJ2-5; 8 bases are a match to TRBD2. Germline V CDR1 and CDR2: MDHEN, SYDVKM. The CDR3 contains 15 residues. V shed 6 bases, J shed 4 bases, and the junction held 10 bases outside the gene matches. The chain's CDR3 is CASRRSGSRVETQYF. The CDR3 region has the DNA TGTGCCAGCAGGAGAAGCGGGAGTCGGGTAGAGACCCAGTACTTC.

This clone was counted between two and nine times. The chain carries TRBV27 and TRBJ1-1; the match to TRBD1 covers 8 bases. In germline, CDR1 is MNHEY, CDR2 SMNVEV (reference sequence). J gave up 1 base and V 7 bases, and 2 bases lay outside the gene matches. The CDR3 extends over 13 amino acids. CDR3 DNA: TGTGCCAGCAAGGGGACAGGGAACACTGAAGCTTTCTTT. Translation gives CASKGTGNTEAFF.

This clone was counted once. The J gene is TRBJ2-7, the V gene TRBV7-6; D is unclear. The germline V gene has CDR1 SGHVS and CDR2 FNYEAQ. V was pared by 2 bases and J by 5 bases, with 4 bases between. The CDR3 is made up of 11 amino acids. DNA for the CDR3: TGTGCCAGCAGCTTAACTGACGAGCAGTACTTC. It codes for CASSLTDEQYF.

This sequence joins TRBV18 and TRBJ1-5, with D perhaps matching TRBD1 (6 bases). Trimming took 4 bases from V and 0 from J, leaving 16 bases between them. CDR3 length equals 17 residues. The germline V gene encodes CDR1 KGHSH and CDR2 LQKENI. DNA for the CDR3: TGTGCCAGCTCACTCGGACAGAATCCTAATAGCAATCAGCCCCAGCATTTT. Its translation: CASSLGQNPNSNQPQHF.

V usage is TRBV6-5 and J usage is TRBJ1-3; D call uncertain. Deletions cut 4 bases from V and 3 bases from J, with 7 bases between. Germline V gene sequence: CDR1 MNHEY, CDR2 SVGAGI. The CDR3 totals 13 residues. In DNA, the CDR3 is TGTGCCAGCAGTTCAGCGCGTGGAAACACCATATATTTT. Amino acid sequence: CASSSARGNTIYF.

This clone was observed a single time. The V and J genes are TRBV6-5 and TRBJ2-7; 10 bases are a match to TRBD2. Germline CDR1 and CDR2: MNHEY and SVGAGI. The CDR3 spans 15 residues. After removal of 8 bases from V and 0 bases from J, the junction contained 7 bases not matched to a gene. The CDR3, as DNA: TGTGCCAGCGGCCTCGGACTAGCGGCCTCCTACGAGCAGTACTTC. This translates into CASGLGLAASYEQYF.